The sequence of this TCR beta chain was determined in a study of blood T cell repertoires in COVID-19 (dated by TCRdb to 2020 to 2021). Regarding the research as a whole: Samples covering the acute and convalescent phases of COVID-19 were provided by collaborators in the United States, Italy and Spain. The prospective study material was composed of cDNA or gDNA derived from T cells, B-cell-depleted T cells, or PBMCs. Where HLA class I and class II types were available, the types were taken from metadata supplied by the sample provider, not from assay-based typing. The repertoires were released in a freely available public database intended as a resource for research on the immune response to SARS-CoV-2. The dataset comprised deeply sampled blood TCRbeta repertoires from subjects exposed to, actively infected with, or recovered from COVID-19. Samples were obtained from the ongoing ImmuneRACE study (first 160 participants) and from about 1,300 subjects provided by 6 global collaborators. Sample metadata almost always included a de-identified subject ID, COVID-19 status, age in years and sex. Study-wide conclusions, independent of this receptor: The quantity of clinical and demographic metadata differed by source and by participant and was supplied without curation.

Including cysteine and phenylalanine, the CDR3 has 17 amino acids. The entry retains the CDR3 DNA only, 51 bases that are in frame from base 1. CDR1 and CDR2 were assigned from the germline V gene as MNHNS and SASEGT. The junction shows trimming of 4 bases on V and 1 base on J, plus 19 bases between the germline ends. The collaborating institutions used their own protocols to collect whole blood in K2EDTA tubes. For TCRbeta analysis, collaborator samples were shipped as frozen whole blood, as isolated PBMCs, or as DNA extracted from either sample type. TCRbeta CDR3 regions were amplified from genomic DNA by means of the immunoSEQ Assay, a bias-controlled multiplex PCR. Regarding the original processing steps: Nucleated cell counts per sample were estimated from amplification of reference gene primers within the assay. Sequence reads were collapsed and filtered to measure the absolute abundance of every unique TCRbeta CDR3 rearrangement. Productive Simpson clonality was computed per sample as the square root of Simpson's diversity index over productive rearrangements. TCRdb stores this immuneACCESS table with in-frame sequences only. Part of the clones is absent; in the studies checked, under half of the shortfall reflects unresolved V genes, and no reason is known for the rest. V and J calls and clone size are those listed in that table; D and trimming were worked out from the DNA. The sample table holds some 100,000 clones, of which around 90% were seen once. Approximately 4.8% of the sample is in the top ten clones.

Of note for this clone: Its antigen specificity is not known. Base quality data are lacking; no much larger clone is found one base away.

In this chain, TRBV6-1 is recombined with TRBJ1-2; perhaps TRBD1 is the D gene, with 5 bases matching. The sequencing input was peripheral blood. The source is an elderly woman with active COVID-19. The CDR3 region: CASSGPLLGGVNYGYTF. The DNA is as follows: TGTGCCAGCAGTGGTCCGCTTTTGGGAGGGGTTAACTATGGCTACACCTTC.